A single sample is the source of the 10 T cell receptor beta chains below, sequenced in a study of glioma-infiltrating T cells. Using RNA template, CDR3s of TCR alpha and beta were amplified with iRepertoire arm-PCR. TCRdb reanalysed the multiplex PCR reads using MiXCR and keeps one entry per CDR3 protein. Counted here are about 200,000 distinct CDR3 sequences, roughly 32% occurring once; the ten biggest clones make up 20% to 25%. Sequences were obtained from glioma tissue, nonneoplastic brain tissue, or PBMCs (not recorded which). The receptors were gathered from a human donor with low-grade glioma or glioblastoma, undergoing nonglioma brain surgery, or in good health (not recorded which).

The chain has TRBV10-3 and TRBJ1-6; D might be TRBD1 (6 bases). Germline V gene sequence: CDR1 ENHRY, CDR2 SYGVKD. Trimming pared 6 bases from V and 6 bases from J, leaving 12 bases between. The CDR3 spans 14 residues. The CDR3 DNA reads as TGTGCCATCAGACCGGAACAGGGTAATTCACCCCTCCACTTT. Protein: CAIRPEQGNSPLHF.

This clonotype appeared once. The V and J genes are TRBV6-1 and TRBJ2-7, with 9 positions matching TRBD1. V shed 5 bases and J 5 bases; nucleotides not matched to a gene: 7. CDR3 size: 14 residues. The germline V gene has CDR1 MNHNS and CDR2 SASEGT. CDR3 DNA: TGTGCCAGCAGTCCCGGACAGGGGCGGGACGAGCAGTACTTC. This sequence encodes CASSPGQGRDEQYF.

The V call is TRBV20-1, the J call TRBJ2-1, with D possibly being TRBD2 (5 bases). The CDR3 length is 15 residues. Trimming took off 4 bases at V and 8 bases at J, with 21 bases between the two ends. Germline V gives CDR1 DFQATT, CDR2 SNEGSKA (reference sequence). CDR3 coding DNA: TGCAGTGCTATTTTAAAGGTACTAGTTAGTCATGAGCAGTTCTTC. Protein product: CSAILKVLVSHEQFF.

This clonotype was seen many times. The chain combines TRBV7-2 with TRBJ1-2; D call uncertain. V was shortened by 5 bases and J by 6 bases, with 19 bases between the two germline ends. Germline V gene lookup returns CDR1 SGHTA and CDR2 FQGNSA. There are 15 residues in the CDR3. The DNA for the CDR3 is TGTGCCAGCAGCCCGCCCGCCCGGCAAAGTAATGGCTACACCTTC. Amino acid sequence: CASSPPARQSNGYTF.

There are many counts of this clonotype. The chain uses TRBV7-3 and TRBJ1-1; D remains unclear. Germline lookup yields CDR1 SGHTA and CDR2 FQGTGA. V lost 2 bases to trimming and J lost 1 base, with 5 bases between them. This CDR3 has 13 amino acids. The CDR3 sequence is CASSLDANTEAFF. The CDR3 DNA reads as TGTGCCAGCAGCTTAGACGCGAACACTGAAGCTTTCTTT.

In this sample, this clonotype turned up a few times. The chain carries TRBV7-3 and TRBJ2-1, with 14 bases identical to TRBD2. The V gene end was trimmed by 4 bases and the J gene end by 12 bases; junction bases not matched to a gene: 11. Germline V gene lookup returns CDR1 SGHTA and CDR2 FQGTGA. The CDR3 has 16 amino acids. The CDR3 is CASSSGLAGAITGQFF. The CDR3 DNA reads TGTGCCAGCAGCTCGGGACTAGCGGGAGCGATAACGGGGCAGTTCTTC.

A word on this clonotype: A read error is possible here, since a much larger clone lies one base away. The CDR3: CASLPGEGYEQYF. For the CDR3, the DNA is TGTGCCAGCTTACCGGGAGAGGGCTACGAGCAGTACTTC. The rearrangement joins TRBV18 to TRBJ2-7; a weak D match, TRBD2 (6 bases). CDR3 size: 13 residues. V lost 7 bases and J lost 3, with 13 bases in between. From germline, CDR1 is KGHSH and CDR2 LQKENI.

This clonotype has ten or more counts. The J gene is TRBJ2-1, the V gene TRBV11-2; 9 nucleotides match TRBD2. V was clipped by 6 bases and J by 1 base; unmatched bases: 7. Germline V lookup: CDR1 SGHAT, CDR2 FQNNGV. The CDR3 is 16 residues long. The CDR3 DNA is TGTGCCAGCAGGTCAGCACTAGCGGGTTCCTACAATGAGCAGTTCTTC. Translation gives CASRSALAGSYNEQFF. The full variable domain, in which reference TRBV11-2 and TRBJ2-1 provide the parts outside the CDR3, is EAGVAQSPRYKIIEKRQSVAFWCNPISGHATLYWYQQILGQGPKLLIQFQNNGVVDDSQLPKDRFSAERLKGVDSTLKIQPAKLEDSAVYLCASRSALAGSYNEQFFGPGTRLTVL.

The rearrangement uses TRBV19 and TRBJ2-7; possible D gene TRBD2, 6 bases. V lost 1 base and J 1 base, leaving 11 bases between the germline ends. This CDR3 is 15 amino acids long. Germline loops: CDR1 LNHDA, CDR2 SQIVND (reference sequence). For the CDR3, the DNA is TGTGCCAGTAGTATAGGTCTAGCGAGTTCCTACGAGCAGTACTTC. This gives the protein CASSIGLASSYEQYF.

This clonotype was counted once. The rearrangement uses TRBV7-2 and TRBJ2-7; the D gene could be TRBD1 or TRBD2 (5 bases each). CDR3 length equals 15 residues. CDR1 and CDR2 (germline): SGHTA, FQGNSA. The V and J ends lost 4 bases and 4 bases respectively, with 17 bases between them. CDR3 residues: CASSWGAGRAYEQYF. DNA for the CDR3: TGTGCCAGCAGCTGGGGCGCGGGTCGAGCGTACGAGCAGTACTTC.